The 2 T cell receptor beta chains reported below all come from one sample, sequenced in a study of T cell responses to AZD1222 COVID-19 vaccine. The protocol was immunoSEQ multiplex PCR, while the TCRdb copy is restricted to in-frame clones and leaves out a portion. The sample has 85,000 to 100,000 clones, over 75% seen once. Sample: peripheral blood, taken on day 0 of AZD1222 vaccination. The receptors shown here come from an adult in good health.

V and J are TRBV15 and TRBJ2-7, with 9 bases matching TRBD1. J was trimmed by 6 bases and V by 2 bases; bases with no gene match: 5. Looked up from germline, CDR1 is LNHNV and CDR2 is YYDKDF (reference sequence). This CDR3 spans 14 amino acids. DNA of the CDR3: TGTGCCACCAGCAGAACTGGACAGGGGACCGAGCAGTACTTC. Translated, it gives CATSRTGQGTEQYF.

The chain carries TRBV6-5 and TRBJ1-2, with D uncertain. The CDR3 is 13 amino acids. Per the germline V gene, CDR1 is MNHEY and CDR2 is SVGAGI. V was shortened by 7 bases and J by 1 base, with 10 bases between the two germline ends. CDR3 sequence: CASTEGFNYGYTF. The CDR3 DNA reads TGTGCCAGCACCGAAGGGTTTAACTATGGCTACACCTTC.